The 23 T cell receptor beta chains reported below all come from one sample, sequenced in a study of PD-1 blockade in classical Hodgkin lymphoma. The time point here: cycle 4 day 1 (C4D1), after five to seven weeks of nivolumab. Exposure to brentuximab vedotin varied, and each patient had relapsed following autologous stem cell transplantation. Repertoires were generated with immunoSEQ multiplex PCR, while TCRdb's copy carries only in-frame clones and drops some. The data show 110,000 or so clones, with approximately 89% seen just once and 15% to 20% held by the top ten. Material: peripheral blood mononuclear cells (PBMCs), obtained before the fourth cycle of nivolumab. The receptor source for this set is a human donor with classical Hodgkin lymphoma.

The rearrangement links TRBV11-2 to TRBJ1-2, with D perhaps matching TRBD1 (5 bases). Germline V gene data show CDR1 as SGHAT and CDR2 as FQNNGV. The ends were cut back, 3 bases at V and 4 bases at J, with 12 bases in the middle. The CDR3 has 14 amino acids. The CDR3, as DNA: TGTGCCAGCAGCTTTACACAGGATTCCTATGGCTACACCTTC. Encoded protein: CASSFTQDSYGYTF.

As for this clone: This specimen includes other DNA sequences encoding the same CDR3. V and J are TRBV19 and TRBJ1-5, with 8 bases lining up with TRBD1. The CDR3 extends over 16 amino acids. Looked up from germline, CDR1 is LNHDA and CDR2 is SQIVND (reference sequence). V lost 6 bases to trimming and J lost 5 bases; unmatched junction nucleotides: 12. The chain's CDR3 is CASRTATGEGDQPQHF. Here the CDR3 DNA reads TGTGCCAGTAGGACCGCGACAGGGGAGGGGGATCAGCCCCAGCATTTT.

V is TRBV6-1 and J is TRBJ1-1; 9 bases align to TRBD1. V shed 6 bases, J shed 3 bases, and the junction held 8 bases outside the gene matches. The CDR3 sequence is 15 residues long. CDR1 MNHNS and CDR2 SASEGT come from the germline V gene. In nucleotides, the CDR3 is TGTGCCAGCAGGAGGGACAGGGCTTTAGACACTGAAGCTTTCTTT. It translates to CASRRDRALDTEAFF.

The J gene is TRBJ1-1, the V gene TRBV7-9; D remains unclear. The CDR3 is made up of 12 amino acids. The V end was cut by 5 bases, the J end by 8 bases, with 12 bases between. Germline CDR1 and CDR2: SEHNR and FQNEAQ (reference sequence). This CDR3 is CASSARTAEAFF. In nucleotides, the CDR3 is TGTGCCAGCAGCGCTCGCACGGCAGAAGCTTTCTTT. The full variable domain, rest sourced from reference TRBV7-9 and TRBJ1-1, is DTGVSQNPRHKITKRGQNVTFRCDPISEHNRLYWYRQTLGQGPEFLTYFQNEAQLEKSRLLSDRFSAERPKGSFSTLEIQRTEQGDSAMYLCASSARTAEAFFGQGTRLTVV.

This clone was counted once. In nucleotides, the CDR3 is TGTGCCAGCAGTGAACGCGAGCTCCGGGGCTATGGCTACACCTTC. Amino acid sequence: CASSERELRGYGYTF. The gene calls are TRBV6-1 and TRBJ1-2; D gene unclear. CDR1 and CDR2 (germline): MNHNS, SASEGT. Trimming took off 2 bases at V and 4 bases at J, with 14 bases between the two ends. The CDR3 extends over 15 amino acids.

The chain has TRBV27 and TRBJ2-7; 9 bases agree with TRBD1. Trimming removed 4 bases from V and 3 bases from J; junction bases left unmatched: 7. Germline assignment: CDR1 MNHEY and CDR2 SMNVEV (reference sequence). The CDR3 loop spans 15 amino acids. The CDR3 coding sequence is TGTGCCAGCAGTTCAGACAGGGGGTGGTTCTACGAGCAGTACTTC. Its protein product is CASSSDRGWFYEQYF.

The rearrangement joins TRBV28 to TRBJ2-5; D perhaps matches TRBD1 (6 bases). The CDR3 length is 14 residues. Germline V lookup: CDR1 MDHEN, CDR2 SYDVKM. Trimming took 7 bases from V and 6 from J, leaving 18 bases between them. The CDR3 spells CASKSEQGYKTQYF. CDR3 nucleotide sequence: TGTGCCAGCAAGTCCGAACAGGGTTACAAGACCCAGTACTTC.

This clone appeared a few times. J is TRBJ2-3 and V is TRBV5-1, with 9 positions matching TRBD2. Germline trimming cut 2 bases from V and 5 bases from J; bases unmatched to any gene: 3. The CDR3 runs to 14 residues. The germline V gene encodes CDR1 SGHRS and CDR2 YFSETQ. The chain's CDR3 is CASSFPTSGDTQYF. The DNA for the CDR3 is TGCGCCAGCAGCTTCCCGACTAGCGGAGATACGCAGTATTTT.

V and J are TRBV5-1 and TRBJ1-2, with 7 bases matching TRBD1. V dropped 4 bases and J dropped 10; count of bases not matched to a gene: 4. The germline V gene encodes CDR1 SGHRS and CDR2 YFSETQ. The CDR3 totals 11 residues. The CDR3 region has the DNA TGCGCCAGCAGCCTAGGGACAGTCTACACCTTC. As protein: CASSLGTVYTF.

This clone was observed a few times. The chain is built from TRBV6-1 and TRBJ1-2; D may be TRBD1 (5 bases). The germline V and J ends were trimmed by 5 bases and 6 bases, with 10 bases remaining between them. The CDR3 is 12 amino acids. Per germline, CDR1 MNHNS and CDR2 SASEGT. The CDR3 region has the DNA TGTGCCAGCAGTCTCCAGGGTCATGGCTACACCTTC. Translation: CASSLQGHGYTF.

V and J are TRBV9 and TRBJ2-1; weak D call: TRBD1 (5 bases). CDR1 SGDLS and CDR2 YYNGEE come from the germline V gene. Deletions cut 4 bases from V and 4 bases from J, with 21 bases between. The CDR3 loop spans 17 amino acids. The CDR3 coding sequence is TGTGCCAGCAGCCCCCTTCTGCAGGGAAGGTCTTACAATGAGCAGTTCTTC. As protein: CASSPLLQGRSYNEQFF.

The rearrangement uses TRBV18 and TRBJ1-5; a weak D match, TRBD1 (6 bases). CDR1 and CDR2 from the germline V gene are KGHSH and LQKENI. Trimming cost V 5 bases and J 0 bases, with 14 bases left between them. The CDR3 runs to 16 residues. DNA of the CDR3: TGTGCCAGCTCAGATGACAGGTTAACTAGCAATCAGCCCCAGCATTTT. It specifies CASSDDRLTSNQPQHF.

This chain uses TRBV5-1 with TRBJ2-5; TRBD2 matches 7 bases. Losses at the gene ends were 3 bases for V and 5 bases for J; bases not matched to a gene: 7. This CDR3 is built from 14 residues. Germline V CDR1 and CDR2: SGHRS, YFSETQ. The CDR3 loop reads CASSSGLPSETQYF. The CDR3 DNA follows: TGCGCCAGCAGCTCGGGACTACCCTCCGAGACCCAGTACTTC.

This chain links TRBV7-6 with TRBJ2-7; 8 positions agree with TRBD1. The junction had 7 bases not matched to a gene; V was cut back by 3 bases and J by 6 bases. Germline V gives CDR1 SGHVS, CDR2 FNYEAQ. The CDR3 consists of 14 residues. Here the CDR3 DNA reads TGTGCCAGCAGCTTCGACAGGGGCGGATTCGAGCAGTACTTC. Translating gives CASSFDRGGFEQYF.

J is TRBJ2-3 and V is TRBV9; the match to TRBD2 covers 10 bases. The CDR3 has 16 amino acids. Germline V CDR1 and CDR2: SGDLS, YYNGEE. V lost 2 bases, J lost 0 bases, and 3 bases stayed unmatched. The chain's CDR3 is CASSVNSGRSTDTQYF. The CDR3 DNA is TGTGCCAGCAGCGTTAATAGCGGGAGGAGCACAGATACGCAGTATTTT. Full variable domain (missing parts from reference TRBV9 and TRBJ2-3): DSGVTQTPKHLITATGQRVTLRCSPRSGDLSVYWYQQSLDQGLQFLIQYYNGEERAKGNILERFSAQQFPDLHSELNLSSLELGDSALYFCASSVNSGRSTDTQYFGPGTRLTVL.

In this sample, this clone turned up once. The rearrangement links TRBV2 to TRBJ1-2; TRBD1 aligns across 8 bases. This CDR3 spans 14 amino acids. J lost 4 bases, V lost 3 bases, and 4 bases had no gene match. Germline CDR1 SNHLY, CDR2 FYNNEI. The CDR3 coding sequence is TGTGCCAGCAGTGAGTCCAGGGGGCTCTATGGCTACACCTTC. Translation: CASSESRGLYGYTF.

This clone has a single count. The V gene is TRBV14, the J gene TRBJ1-4; D call uncertain. The CDR3 length is 12 residues. Trimming took off 4 bases at V and 8 bases at J, with 8 bases between the two ends. From germline, CDR1 is SGHDN and CDR2 FVKESK. The CDR3 nucleotides read TGTGCCAGCAGCCGCGCCCCCGAAAAACTGTTTTTT. Encoded protein: CASSRAPEKLFF.

In nucleotides, the CDR3 is TGTGCCAGCAGTTGGGACTTAGCCTACGAGCAGTACTTC. This sequence encodes CASSWDLAYEQYF. The chain uses TRBV6-1 and TRBJ2-7, with D possibly matching TRBD2 (6 bases). The germline CDR1 and CDR2 sequences are MNHNS and SASEGT. V gave up 5 bases and J gave up 2 bases, with 10 bases separating them. CDR3 size: 13 residues.

The table lists this clone with a few counts. Other DNA sequences from this sample encode an identical CDR3 as well. This chain uses TRBV29-1 with TRBJ1-2; D gene ambiguous. In germline, CDR1 is SQVTM, CDR2 ANQGSEA. The CDR3 is 12 amino acids. V lost 0 bases and J 1 base, leaving 3 bases between the germline ends. The CDR3 sequence: CSVEDSNYGYTF. The CDR3 DNA is TGCAGCGTTGAAGACAGTAACTATGGCTACACCTTC.

This chain's CDR3 is CASRRTDRNYGYTF. The DNA for the CDR3 is TGTGCCAGTAGACGAACCGACAGGAACTATGGCTACACCTTC. The chain recombines TRBV19 with TRBJ1-2, with a possible D match to TRBD1 (6 bases). The CDR3 loop spans 14 amino acids. The V end lost 6 bases, the J end lost 2 bases, and 13 bases lay between the germline ends. Germline V CDR1 and CDR2: LNHDA, SQIVND (reference sequence).

This chain joins TRBV14 and TRBJ2-7; 9 bases are shared with TRBD2. CDR1 is SGHDN and CDR2 is FVKESK in the germline V gene. J gave up 2 bases and V 4 bases, and 6 bases lay outside the gene matches. CDR3 length: 15 residues. The CDR3 DNA is TGTGCCAGCAGCCTAGTAGCGGGGGACCCCTACGAGCAGTACTTC. It translates to CASSLVAGDPYEQYF.

J is TRBJ2-2 and V is TRBV11-2; TRBD2 agrees at 16 bases. The V and J ends lost 5 bases and 1 base, in that order; junction bases with no gene match: 7. Germline values: CDR1 SGHAT, CDR2 FQNNGV. This CDR3 spans 19 amino acids. CDR3 bases: TGTGCCAGCAGCCTTCCCGGGACTAGCGGGAGGGTGAACACCGGGGAGCTGTTTTTT. Protein sequence: CASSLPGTSGRVNTGELFF.

The chain combines TRBV6-6 with TRBJ2-7, with 10 bases fitting TRBD2. Germline values: CDR1 MNHNY, CDR2 SVGAGI (reference sequence). J was trimmed by 0 bases and V by 7 bases; bases with no gene match: 6. The CDR3 covers 15 residues. The CDR3 sequence: CASTTSSGSSYEQYF. CDR3 coding DNA: TGTGCCAGCACCACCTCTAGCGGGAGCTCCTACGAGCAGTACTTC.